Below, 2 T cell receptor beta chains from the same sample are listed, as sequenced in a study of blood T cells in healthy people across ages (dated by TCRdb to the mid-2010s). Receptor amplification or capture employed 5' RACE. Sequencing relied on an Illumina HiSeq 2500. The second PCR ran for roughly 7 to 11 cycles and used a J-beta primer mix along with a sample-barcoded 5' primer. TCRdb reprocessing: public reads trimmed at Q25 with fastp, clones called with MiXCR, in-frame beta chains kept. Rows with one shared CDR3 protein collapse into an entry with the most common genes and DNA. This sample has 800,000 to 950,000 distinct CDR3 sequences in its table, and around 34% of those were observed once. The ten largest clonotypes hold 10% to 15% of the sample. Input material: blood. The receptors here all came from a man aged 18-30 years in good health.

This chain joins TRBV20-1 and TRBJ2-7; 7 positions match TRBD1. The ends lost 5 bases at V and 0 bases at J; junction bases unmatched: 4. The CDR3 runs 13 residues. Germline V CDR1 and CDR2: DFQATT, SNEGSKA (reference sequence). This chain's CDR3 is CSALGTASYEQYF. The CDR3 DNA sequence: TGCAGTGCTCTCGGGACAGCCTCCTACGAGCAGTACTTC.

This clonotype was found many times. This chain links TRBV7-2 with TRBJ1-2, with D possibly TRBD1 on 6 matching bases. The V and J ends lost 4 bases and 6 bases respectively, with 12 bases between them. This CDR3 spans 13 amino acids. The germline CDR1 and CDR2 sequences are SGHTA and FQGNSA. The CDR3 DNA follows: TGTGCCAGCAGCTGGCGGGACATTGATGGCTACACCTTC. This codes for CASSWRDIDGYTF.